Presented here are 9 T cell receptor beta chains from one specimen sequenced in a study of cytomegalovirus exposure and HLA in healthy donors. Produced via immunoSEQ multiplex PCR; TCRdb's table is partial and in-frame only. The table lists more than 120,000 clones, about 87% of them singletons. The material sequenced was PBMCs. These receptors all come from a man between 18 and 35 years old in good health and CMV-seropositive.

The chain couples TRBV27 to TRBJ1-1; D perhaps matches TRBD1 (6 bases). This CDR3 contains 15 residues. The ends were cut back, 3 bases at V and 0 bases at J, with 11 bases in the middle. Germline values: CDR1 MNHEY, CDR2 SMNVEV (reference sequence). The CDR3 nucleotides are TGTGCCAGCAGTTTTTATTCAGGGGTGAACACTGAAGCTTTCTTT. This gives the protein CASSFYSGVNTEAFF.

This sequence joins TRBV11-2 and TRBJ2-7; D gene uncertain. Looked up from germline, CDR1 is SGHAT and CDR2 is FQNNGV. CDR3 size: 15 residues. V shed 5 bases and J shed 2 bases, with 16 bases lying between them. CDR3 in amino acids: CASSQIAARPYEQYF. DNA for the CDR3: TGTGCCAGCAGCCAAATCGCGGCCAGACCCTACGAGCAGTACTTC.

The V and J genes are TRBV2 and TRBJ2-7; D possibly corresponds to TRBD1 (6 bases). The V gene's germline CDR1 is SNHLY and CDR2 FYNNEI. The CDR3 sequence is 15 residues long. Trimming removed 7 bases from V and 0 bases from J, with 16 bases in between. The CDR3 region is CASNYWGPSSYEQYF. The CDR3 DNA follows: TGTGCCAGCAATTATTGGGGGCCTTCCTCCTACGAGCAGTACTTC.

In its sample, this clone was seen once. V is TRBV10-1 and J is TRBJ2-7; D perhaps matches TRBD2 (6 bases). In germline, CDR1 is WNHNN, CDR2 SYGVQD (reference sequence). The CDR3 totals 14 residues. V was cut by 6 bases and J by 0 bases, with 12 bases left in between. The CDR3 region has the DNA TGCGCCAGCAGAGCTGCGCGGGACTCCTACGAGCAGTACTTC. Translation: CASRAARDSYEQYF.

Written as DNA, the CDR3 is TGTGCCAGCAGCTTAGCCCGGACGGGAGGGGCCACTGAAGCTTTCTTT. Protein: CASSLARTGGATEAFF. The rearrangement joins TRBV7-8 to TRBJ1-1; tentatively, D is TRBD1 (5 bases). CDR3 length: 16 residues. The V and J ends lost 0 bases and 4 bases respectively, with 15 bases between them. Germline CDR1 is SGHVS and CDR2 is FQNEAQ.

This clone appeared once. The chain carries TRBV7-3 and TRBJ2-7, with 9 positions matching TRBD2. In germline, CDR1 is SGHTA, CDR2 FQGTGA. V was clipped by 2 bases and J by 2 bases; unmatched bases: 1. CDR3 length: 14 residues. The CDR3 protein is CASSLAGGPYEQYF. CDR3 DNA sequence: TGTGCCAGCAGCTTAGCGGGAGGGCCCTACGAGCAGTACTTC.

The chain has TRBV2 and TRBJ1-3, with a possible D match to TRBD1 (5 bases). V was trimmed by 6 bases and J by 0 bases, leaving 12 bases between them. Per the germline V gene, CDR1 is SNHLY and CDR2 is FYNNEI. The CDR3 totals 15 residues. The CDR3 loop reads CASRARDSSGNTIYF. The DNA for the CDR3 is TGTGCCAGCAGGGCCAGGGACTCCTCTGGAAACACCATATATTTT.

The chain joins TRBV27 to TRBJ1-2; perhaps TRBD1 as D (6 bases). Germline V gene data show CDR1 as MNHEY and CDR2 as SMNVEV (reference sequence). This CDR3 is 12 amino acids long. Between the trimmed V and J ends, which lost 5 bases and 7 bases, there was a span of 11 bases. CDR3 nucleotides: TGTGCCAGCAGTCACGGGGGGCTTGGCTACACCTTC. Translating it yields CASSHGGLGYTF.

The chain carries TRBV30 and TRBJ2-7, with D unclear. Germline CDR1 and CDR2: GTSNPN and SVGIG (reference sequence). With 2 bases removed from V and 4 bases from J, the gap between germline ends came to 18 bases. The CDR3 spans 15 residues. The CDR3 spells CAWSPLLSKLYEQYF. The DNA of the CDR3 is TGTGCCTGGAGTCCCCTATTGAGTAAACTATACGAGCAGTACTTC. The full variable domain, rest sourced from reference TRBV30 and TRBJ2-7, is SQTIHQWPATLVQPVGSPLSLECTVEGTSNPNLYWYRQAAGRGLQLLFYSVGIGQISSEVPQNLSASRPQDRQFILSSKKLLLSDSGFYLCAWSPLLSKLYEQYFGPGTRLTVT.